One and the same sample provided the 21 T cell receptor beta chains below, sequenced in a study of T cell responses to AZD1222 COVID-19 vaccine. Libraries were prepared by immunoSEQ multiplex PCR; TCRdb keeps only in-frame clonotypes and omits some of them. This table holds some 110,000 clones, 88% found once. Sequences were derived from peripheral blood, sampled 28 days after the second AZD1222 dose. These receptors originate from an adult who received the AZD1222 COVID-19 vaccine.

This rearrangement joins TRBV4-3 to TRBJ1-2; D might be TRBD1 (6 bases). The CDR3 length is 15 residues. Germline V lookup: CDR1 LGHNA, CDR2 YSLEER. The ends were cut back, 2 bases at V and 8 bases at J, with 18 bases in the middle. Here the CDR3 reads CASSQSIWGARGYTF. The CDR3 DNA sequence: TGCGCCAGCAGCCAATCCATTTGGGGGGCCAGAGGCTACACCTTC.

This clone was detected once. The chain has TRBV3-1 (or the pseudogene TRBV3-2) and TRBJ2-2; the D is unclear. V was clipped by 1 base and J by 4 bases, with 4 bases between them. Germline V gene lookup returns CDR1 LGHDT and CDR2 YNNKEL (reference sequence). This CDR3 contains 13 residues. CDR3 bases: TGTGCCAGCAGCCAAGTCGGCACCGGGGAGCTGTTTTTT. Amino acid sequence: CASSQVGTGELFF.

This chain uses TRBV24-1 with TRBJ2-1, with 8 bases aligning to TRBD2. Germline trimming cut 2 bases from V and 4 bases from J; bases unmatched to any gene: 3. This CDR3 is built from 15 residues. Germline V gene data show CDR1 as KGHDR and CDR2 as SFDVKD. For the CDR3, the DNA is TGTGCCACCAGTGATTGGCGGGAGGTATACAATGAGCAGTTCTTC. This translates into CATSDWREVYNEQFF.

The chain has TRBV11-2 and TRBJ2-2; 8 nucleotides agree with TRBD1. V was clipped by 5 bases and J by 2 bases; unmatched bases: 7. The CDR3 covers 16 residues. Germline V CDR1 and CDR2: SGHAT, FQNNGV. The CDR3 here is CASSPRTGSNTGELFF. The CDR3 DNA follows: TGTGCCAGCAGCCCCCGGACAGGGAGCAACACCGGGGAGCTGTTTTTT. Full variable domain (remainder filled in from reference TRBV11-2 and TRBJ2-2): EAGVAQSPRYKIIEKRQSVAFWCNPISGHATLYWYQQILGQGPKLLIQFQNNGVVDDSQLPKDRFSAERLKGVDSTLKIQPAKLEDSAVYLCASSPRTGSNTGELFFGEGSRLTVL.

The V and J genes are TRBV7-3 and TRBJ1-6; D is uncertain. The CDR3 runs 17 residues. CDR1 and CDR2 (germline): SGHTA, FQGTGA. Deletions cut 1 base from V and 9 bases from J, with 19 bases between. CDR3 sequence (DNA): TGTGCCAGCAGCTTAATGGGGATCCCAGAGACCCCTTCACCCCTCCACTTT. Protein product: CASSLMGIPETPSPLHF.

V gene TRBV6-2 or TRBV6-3 combines with J gene TRBJ1-5; 7 bases match TRBD1. The junction had 6 bases not matched to a gene; V was cut back by 2 bases and J by 2 bases. Germline loops: CDR1 MNHEY, CDR2 SVGEGT. The CDR3 contains 16 residues. CDR3 loop: CASSYRGQLGNQPQHF. The CDR3 region has the DNA TGTGCCAGCAGTTACAGGGGGCAATTGGGCAATCAGCCCCAGCATTTT.

The chain couples TRBV15 to TRBJ2-1; D uncertain. Trimming took off 5 bases at V and 1 base at J, with 12 bases between the two ends. Looked up from germline, CDR1 is LNHNV and CDR2 is YYDKDF (reference sequence). The CDR3 sequence is 15 residues long. CDR3 region: CATSLGRGSYNEQFF. CDR3 coding DNA: TGTGCCACCAGCCTAGGTCGCGGATCCTACAATGAGCAGTTCTTC. Full variable domain (remainder filled in from reference TRBV15 and TRBJ2-1): DAMVIQNPRYQVTQFGKPVTLSCSQTLNHNVMYWYQQKSSQAPKLLFHYYDKDFNNEADTPDNFQSRRPNTSFCFLDIRSPGLGDTAMYLCATSLGRGSYNEQFFGPGTRLTVL.

The chain employs TRBV5-4 and TRBJ1-1; D is undetermined. Looked up from germline, CDR1 is SGHNT and CDR2 is YYREEE (reference sequence). This CDR3 has 14 residues. V lost 3 bases, J lost 6 bases, and 15 bases lay in between. The CDR3 sequence is CASSSYDKSAEAFF. CDR3 nucleotide sequence: TGTGCCAGCAGCTCTTACGACAAGTCTGCTGAAGCTTTCTTT.

The chain uses TRBV5-6 and TRBJ2-1; D not resolved. Looked up from germline, CDR1 is SGHDT and CDR2 is YYEEEE. The CDR3 length is 12 residues. Trimming cost V 1 base and J 7 bases, with 6 bases left between them. CDR3 bases: TGTGCCAGCAGCTTGATCAAGAATGAGCAGTTCTTC. It codes for CASSLIKNEQFF.

This chain connects TRBV18 to TRBJ1-5; D unresolved. The CDR3 is 14 amino acids. Germline V gene lookup returns CDR1 KGHSH and CDR2 LQKENI. V was pared by 2 bases and J by 1 base, with 6 bases between. CDR3 sequence: CASSPTVSNQPQHF. The CDR3 nucleotides are TGTGCCAGCTCACCAACGGTAAGCAATCAGCCCCAGCATTTT.

This clone has a single count. This rearrangement joins TRBV29-1 to TRBJ1-4; D call uncertain. Germline V lookup: CDR1 SQVTM, CDR2 ANQGSEA. Trimming stripped 5 bases from V and 3 bases from J, with 10 bases between. This CDR3 has 13 residues. The CDR3 loop is CSVMQQSNEKLFF. CDR3 sequence (DNA): TGCAGCGTTATGCAGCAGTCTAATGAAAAACTGTTTTTT. Drawing the rest from reference TRBV29-1 and TRBJ1-4, the complete variable domain is SAVISQKPSRDICQRGTSLTIQCQVDSQVTMMFWYRQQPGQSLTLIATANQGSEATYESGFVIDKFPISRPNLTFSTLTVSNMSPEDSSIYLCSVMQQSNEKLFFGSGTQLSVL.

The chain combines TRBV19 with TRBJ2-7; D remains unclear. Germline assignment: CDR1 LNHDA and CDR2 SQIVND (reference sequence). Trimming removed 0 bases from V and 0 bases from J, with 6 bases in between. This CDR3 is 14 amino acids long. Here the CDR3 reads CASSIDNPSYEQYF. The CDR3 nucleotides are TGTGCCAGTAGTATAGATAACCCCTCCTACGAGCAGTACTTC.

This rearrangement joins TRBV2 to TRBJ2-7; 9 bases fit TRBD1. V was pared by 6 bases and J by 7 bases, with 13 bases of the junction left unmatched. The CDR3 consists of 15 residues. CDR1 is SNHLY, CDR2 FYNNEI, per germline. In nucleotides, the CDR3 is TGTGCCAGCAGGGGTCCGATGACAGGGGGGAAGGAGCAGTACTTC. Protein product: CASRGPMTGGKEQYF.

This sequence joins TRBV5-1 and TRBJ1-3; 9 nucleotides line up with TRBD1. J lost 10 bases, V lost 3 bases, and 8 bases had no gene match. The CDR3 runs 14 residues. Germline lookup yields CDR1 SGHRS and CDR2 YFSETQ. The CDR3 sequence: CASSSQGAGETIYF. In DNA form, the CDR3 reads TGCGCCAGCAGCTCACAGGGGGCGGGCGAAACCATATATTTT.

This clone is a singleton in its sample. V gene TRBV6-2 or TRBV6-3 combines with J gene TRBJ2-2; D gene unclear. Per the germline V gene, CDR1 is MNHEY and CDR2 is SVGEGT. Deletions cut 6 bases from V and 5 bases from J, with 10 bases between. This CDR3 has 13 amino acids. The CDR3 loop is CASSPDTTGELFF. CDR3 nucleotides: TGTGCCAGCAGCCCCGACACTACCGGGGAGCTGTTTTTT.

This chain joins TRBV2 and TRBJ2-2; 11 nucleotides match TRBD2. The CDR3 has 18 residues. Germline trimming cut 4 bases from V and 1 base from J; bases unmatched to any gene: 8. The germline V gene has CDR1 SNHLY and CDR2 FYNNEI. In DNA form, the CDR3 reads TGTGCCAGCAGTGGAGCTAGCGGGGGGCCCAGGAACACCGGGGAGCTGTTTTTT. This codes for CASSGASGGPRNTGELFF.

The chain carries TRBV6-5 and TRBJ1-1; D not certain. Germline CDR1 reads MNHEY; CDR2 reads SVGAGI. The CDR3 is 12 amino acids. Trimming shortened V by 8 bases and J by 1 base, and 8 bases separated the two germline ends. Here the CDR3 reads CASQRGNTEAFF. The CDR3, as DNA: TGTGCCAGCCAACGGGGGAACACTGAAGCTTTCTTT.

The genes are TRBV6-2 or TRBV6-3 and TRBJ1-4, with D unclear. The V gene lost 6 bases and the J gene lost 7 bases, with 12 bases spanning the gap. This CDR3 region has 13 residues. Germline V CDR1 and CDR2: MNHEY, SVGEGT. This CDR3 is CASSRIALEKLFF. The CDR3 bases are TGTGCCAGCAGCAGAATAGCCCTTGAAAAACTGTTTTTT.

The genes are TRBV19 and TRBJ2-3; the D is unclear. CDR1 is LNHDA and CDR2 is SQIVND in the germline V gene (reference sequence). V was pared by 7 bases and J by 0 bases, with 11 bases between. This CDR3 is 14 amino acids long. The CDR3 is CASNVGSSTDTQYF. The CDR3, as DNA: TGTGCCAGTAATGTAGGGTCTAGCACAGATACGCAGTATTTT.

The chain uses TRBV6-2 or TRBV6-3 and TRBJ1-5, with 9 bases aligning to TRBD1. Germline V gives CDR1 MNHEY, CDR2 SVGEGT. The CDR3 sequence is 15 residues long. Trimming took 0 bases from V and 5 from J; bases not matched to a gene: 2. The CDR3 is CASSYSRTGDQPQHF. The DNA of the CDR3 is TGTGCCAGCAGTTACTCTCGGACAGGGGATCAGCCCCAGCATTTT.

The V gene is TRBV28, the J gene TRBJ1-6, with 7 bases fitting TRBD1. This CDR3 has 15 residues. Germline CDR1 and CDR2: MDHEN and SYDVKM. The trim removed 8 bases at V and 3 bases at J, leaving 7 bases unmatched. This CDR3 is CASRTGLNYNSPLHF. As DNA, the CDR3 is TGTGCCAGCCGGACAGGTCTTAACTATAATTCACCCCTCCACTTT.